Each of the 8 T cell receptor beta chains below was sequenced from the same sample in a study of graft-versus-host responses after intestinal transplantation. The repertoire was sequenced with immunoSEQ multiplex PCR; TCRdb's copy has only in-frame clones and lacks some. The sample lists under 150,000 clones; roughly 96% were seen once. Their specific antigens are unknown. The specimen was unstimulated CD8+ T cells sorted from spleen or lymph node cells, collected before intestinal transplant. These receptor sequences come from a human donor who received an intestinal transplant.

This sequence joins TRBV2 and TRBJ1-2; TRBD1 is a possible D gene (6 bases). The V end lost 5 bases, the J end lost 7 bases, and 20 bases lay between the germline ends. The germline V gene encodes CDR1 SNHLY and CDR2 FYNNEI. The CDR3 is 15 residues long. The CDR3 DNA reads TGTGCCAGCAGTCGATTCGTAATGCAGGGGACTGGCTACACCTTC. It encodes CASSRFVMQGTGYTF.

The CDR3 is CASSFRGRPYEQYF. CDR3 coding DNA: TGTGCCAGCAGTTTTAGGGGGCGGCCCTACGAGCAGTACTTC. The chain couples TRBV27 to TRBJ2-7; TRBD1 matches 7 bases. In germline, CDR1 is MNHEY, CDR2 SMNVEV (reference sequence). J was trimmed by 2 bases and V by 3 bases; bases with no gene match: 4. The CDR3 is 14 amino acids.

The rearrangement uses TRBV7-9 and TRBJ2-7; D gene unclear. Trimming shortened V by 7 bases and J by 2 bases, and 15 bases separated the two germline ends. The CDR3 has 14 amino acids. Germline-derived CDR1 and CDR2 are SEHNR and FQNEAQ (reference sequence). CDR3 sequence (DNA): TGTGCCAGCACCCCTGTGGGCAGTCCCTACGAGCAGTACTTC. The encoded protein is CASTPVGSPYEQYF.

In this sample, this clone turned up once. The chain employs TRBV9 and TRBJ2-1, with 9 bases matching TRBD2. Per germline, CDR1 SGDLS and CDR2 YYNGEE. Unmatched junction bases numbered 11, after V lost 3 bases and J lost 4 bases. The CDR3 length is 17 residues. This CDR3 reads CASSGAGFSGGYNEQFF. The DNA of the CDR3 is TGTGCCAGCAGCGGCGCGGGGTTCAGCGGGGGGTACAATGAGCAGTTCTTC.

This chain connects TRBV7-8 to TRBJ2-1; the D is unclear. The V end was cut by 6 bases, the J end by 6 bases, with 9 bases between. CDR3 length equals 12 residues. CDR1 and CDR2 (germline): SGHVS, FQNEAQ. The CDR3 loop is CASSLVVNEQFF. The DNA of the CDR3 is TGTGCCAGCAGTCTAGTGGTCAATGAGCAGTTCTTC.

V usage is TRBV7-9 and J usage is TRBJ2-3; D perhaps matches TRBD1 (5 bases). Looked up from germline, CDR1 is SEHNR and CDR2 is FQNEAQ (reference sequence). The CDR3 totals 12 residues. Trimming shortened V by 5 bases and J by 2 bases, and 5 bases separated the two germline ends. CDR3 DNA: TGTGCCAGCAGCGGGGCCACAGATACGCAGTATTTT. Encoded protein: CASSGATDTQYF.

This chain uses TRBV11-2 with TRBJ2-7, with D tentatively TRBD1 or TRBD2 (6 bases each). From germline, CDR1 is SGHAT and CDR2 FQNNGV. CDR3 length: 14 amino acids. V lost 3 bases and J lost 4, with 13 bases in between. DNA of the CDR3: TGTGCCAGCAGCTTTCAAACGGGGGCTTACGAGCAGTACTTC. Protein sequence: CASSFQTGAYEQYF.

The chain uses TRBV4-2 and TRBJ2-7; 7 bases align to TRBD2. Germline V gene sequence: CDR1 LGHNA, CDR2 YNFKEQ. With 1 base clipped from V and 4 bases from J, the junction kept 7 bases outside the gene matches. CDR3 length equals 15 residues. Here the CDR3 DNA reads TGTGCCAGCAGCCAAGCGGGTACTAGCGCTTACGAGCAGTACTTC. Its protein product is CASSQAGTSAYEQYF.